The clone carrying this T cell receptor (beta chain) was detected once. What it binds is not known. The repertoire was sequenced with immunoSEQ multiplex PCR; TCRdb's copy has only in-frame clones and lacks some. The table lists 1.5 million to 2.5 million clones, approximately 95% of them singletons. This specimen comes from a study of shared clonotypes between healthy human individuals. Study information: The composition of the donors was a couple of women and a few men aged 18 to 49. Regarding the study as a whole: Relative to their counterparts shared across all four donors, non-shared clonotypes exhibited diminished generation probabilities.

The CDR3 sequence is 16 residues long. Germline V gene lookup returns CDR1 MNHEY and CDR2 SMNVEV (reference sequence). Between the trimmed V and J ends, which lost 2 bases and 5 bases, there was a span of 13 bases. Naive CD8 cells were CD45RO-negative, positively selected for CCR7, excluding terminally differentiated effector memory CD45RA+ cells. Each sample came from a Caucasian adult donor living in Nashville, Tennessee. Sequencing used naive CD8+ T cells sorted from blood. This receptor was identified in a man between 18 and 35 years old in good health. This chain uses TRBV27 with TRBJ1-6; D not certain. The CDR3 protein is CASSLVFGFHNSPLHF. CDR3 nucleotide sequence: TGTGCCAGCAGTTTAGTGTTCGGGTTCCATAATTCACCCCTCCACTTT.